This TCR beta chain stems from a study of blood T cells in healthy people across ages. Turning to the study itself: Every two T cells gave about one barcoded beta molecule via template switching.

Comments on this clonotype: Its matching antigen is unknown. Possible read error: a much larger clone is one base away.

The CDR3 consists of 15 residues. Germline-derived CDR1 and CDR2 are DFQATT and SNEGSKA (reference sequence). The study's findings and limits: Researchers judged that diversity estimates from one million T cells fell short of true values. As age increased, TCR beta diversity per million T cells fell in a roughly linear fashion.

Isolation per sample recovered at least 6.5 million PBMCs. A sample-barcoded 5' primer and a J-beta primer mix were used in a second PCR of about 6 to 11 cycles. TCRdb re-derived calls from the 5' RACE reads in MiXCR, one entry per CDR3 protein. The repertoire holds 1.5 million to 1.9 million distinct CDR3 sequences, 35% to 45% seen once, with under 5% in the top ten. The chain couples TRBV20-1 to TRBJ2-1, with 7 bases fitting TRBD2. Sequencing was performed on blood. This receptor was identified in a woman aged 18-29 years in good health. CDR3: CSARASGSSYHEQFF. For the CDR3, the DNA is TGCAGTGCTAGAGCTAGCGGATCCTCCTACCATGAGCAGTTCTTC.